Described below is a single TCR beta chain sequence and its context. The antigen is undetermined. This specimen comes from a study of CD8 T cell repertoires and HIV-1 epitope variants. Study summary: Control wells had CMV/EBV/flu peptides, negative Ebola AY9, or no peptide. Cultures ran roughly ten days, with IL-2, IL-7 and IL-15 added on days 3 and 7. Separate from the cultures, 1M uncultured T cells served as baseline.

Germline values: CDR1 SEHNR, CDR2 FQNEAQ (reference sequence). V trimming: 4 bases; J trimming: 3 bases; junction bases outside the gene matches: 11. The CDR3 extends over 16 amino acids. Sequencing of TCR beta CDR3 used immunoSEQ survey depth. TCRdb keeps only in-frame clones here, not all; method: immunoSEQ multiplex PCR. The sample shows 6,000 to 8,000 clones, 65% to 70% of them seen only once. The sequenced sample consisted of cultured CD8+ T cells derived from PBMCs. The chain is built from TRBV7-9 and TRBJ2-5, with 7 bases aligning to TRBD2. The sequence came from a male donor with HIV. CDR3 nucleotides: TGTGCCAGCAGCTCTCCAGGTGGGGGGGTGGAAGAGACCCAGTACTTC. This codes for CASSSPGGGVEETQYF. The full variable domain, rest sourced from reference TRBV7-9 and TRBJ2-5, is DTGVSQNPRHKITKRGQNVTFRCDPISEHNRLYWYRQTLGQGPEFLTYFQNEAQLEKSRLLSDRFSAERPKGSFSTLEIQRTEQGDSAMYLCASSSPGGGVEETQYFGPGTRLLVL.